One sample yielded the 17 T cell receptor beta chains listed below, sequenced in a study of cytomegalovirus exposure and HLA in healthy donors. Only in-frame clones appear in the TCRdb table, and some are missing; sequencing was by immunoSEQ multiplex PCR. The sample holds over 55,000 clones, about 93% seen once. The sequencing sample was made of PBMCs. The receptors were sampled from a man between 18 and 35 years old in good health and CMV-seronegative.

V usage is TRBV2 and J usage is TRBJ2-1; D is unresolved. The CDR3 is 12 residues long. Germline V gives CDR1 SNHLY, CDR2 FYNNEI. With 5 bases removed from V and 5 bases from J, the gap between germline ends came to 7 bases. The CDR3: CASSSDDNEQFF. The CDR3 region has the DNA TGTGCCAGCAGTAGCGATGACAATGAGCAGTTCTTC.

The V and J genes are TRBV9 and TRBJ2-3, with D tentatively TRBD2 (6 bases). V gave up 0 bases and J gave up 4 bases, with 30 bases separating them. The CDR3 contains 21 residues. Germline CDR1 SGDLS, CDR2 YYNGEE. CDR3 region: CASSVEILRPGNGRKADTQYF. The CDR3 DNA reads TGTGCCAGCAGCGTAGAAATTCTAAGGCCGGGTAACGGGAGAAAGGCAGATACGCAGTATTTT.

The chain links TRBV11-2 to TRBJ1-1; 7 nucleotides line up with TRBD1. CDR1 and CDR2 from the germline V gene are SGHAT and FQNNGV. With 5 bases clipped from V and 2 bases from J, the junction kept 8 bases outside the gene matches. The CDR3 has 15 amino acids. This CDR3 reads CASSKNRGGNTEAFF. CDR3 sequence (DNA): TGTGCCAGCAGCAAGAACAGGGGAGGTAACACTGAAGCTTTCTTT. The whole variable domain, remainder taken from reference TRBV11-2 and TRBJ1-1, is EAGVAQSPRYKIIEKRQSVAFWCNPISGHATLYWYQQILGQGPKLLIQFQNNGVVDDSQLPKDRFSAERLKGVDSTLKIQPAKLEDSAVYLCASSKNRGGNTEAFFGQGTRLTVV.

The rearrangement uses TRBV16 and TRBJ2-1; TRBD2 agrees at 13 bases. The CDR3 is 14 amino acids. The ends lost 4 bases at V and 12 bases at J; junction bases unmatched: 6. Germline-derived CDR1 and CDR2 are KGHSY and FQNENV. CDR3 DNA: TGTGCCAGCAGCCCCTGGACTAGCGGGAGTATGCAGTTCTTC. Encoded protein: CASSPWTSGSMQFF.

The chain uses TRBV6-1 and TRBJ1-5; TRBD1 matches 9 bases. The CDR3 spans 15 residues. After removal of 7 bases from V and 10 bases from J, the junction contained 14 bases not matched to a gene. Germline V CDR1 and CDR2: MNHNS, SASEGT. The CDR3 loop is CASKGTGGFHVPQHF. As DNA, the CDR3 is TGTGCCAGCAAGGGAACAGGGGGCTTCCACGTCCCCCAGCATTTT.

The rearrangement uses TRBV6-1 and TRBJ2-4; 9 bases align to TRBD2. Germline-derived CDR1 and CDR2 are MNHNS and SASEGT. Losses at the gene ends were 2 bases for V and 2 bases for J; bases not matched to a gene: 4. The CDR3 consists of 16 residues. The CDR3 DNA follows: TGTGCCAGCAGTGAAAGACTAGCGGCCCCCAAAAACATTCAGTACTTC. Amino acids: CASSERLAAPKNIQYF.

The chain is built from TRBV7-2 and TRBJ2-5; tentatively, D is TRBD1 (6 bases). There are 12 residues in the CDR3. Trimming removed 1 base from V and 7 bases from J, with 7 bases in between. Germline V gives CDR1 SGHTA, CDR2 FQGNSA. The CDR3: CASSLGGGTQYF. Here the CDR3 DNA reads TGTGCCAGCAGCTTAGGAGGGGGGACCCAGTACTTC.

This rearrangement joins TRBV7-2 to TRBJ2-7, with TRBD2 identical over 9 bases. This CDR3 is 16 amino acids long. The germline gives CDR1 SGHTA, CDR2 FQGNSA. V trimming: 3 bases; J trimming: 4 bases; junction bases outside the gene matches: 10. The CDR3 is CASSFRLADRPYEQYF. The CDR3 DNA sequence: TGTGCCAGCAGCTTCAGACTAGCGGATAGACCATACGAGCAGTACTTC. The full variable domain, rest sourced from reference TRBV7-2 and TRBJ2-7, is GAGVSQSPSNKVTEKGKDVELRCDPISGHTALYWYRQSLGQGLEFLIYFQGNSAPDKSGLPSDRFSAERTGGSVSTLTIQRTQQEDSAVYLCASSFRLADRPYEQYFGPGTRLTVT.

The chain uses TRBV18 and TRBJ1-2; a possible D gene is TRBD1 (6 bases). The CDR3 consists of 14 residues. Germline lookup yields CDR1 KGHSH and CDR2 LQKENI. Trimming stripped 4 bases from V and 4 bases from J, with 13 bases between. The CDR3 DNA reads as TGTGCCAGCTCACTCAACAGGGTCGGCTATGGCTACACCTTC. It encodes CASSLNRVGYGYTF.

This rearrangement joins TRBV28 to TRBJ2-1, with TRBD1 matching over 8 bases. V trimming: 3 bases; J trimming: 7 bases; junction bases outside the gene matches: 8. The germline V gene encodes CDR1 MDHEN and CDR2 SYDVKM. This CDR3 spans 15 amino acids. This CDR3 is CASSFQGAPLNEQFF. DNA for the CDR3: TGTGCCAGCAGTTTCCAGGGGGCGCCGTTAAATGAGCAGTTCTTC.

This sequence joins TRBV7-9 and TRBJ2-1, with D tentatively TRBD2 (6 bases). There are 16 residues in the CDR3. Per the germline V gene, CDR1 is SEHNR and CDR2 is FQNEAQ (reference sequence). Trimming removed 2 bases at V and 0 bases at J, with 11 bases between. CDR3 coding DNA: TGTGCCAGCAGCTTACCCACTAGCTTCTCCTACAATGAGCAGTTCTTC. Translated: CASSLPTSFSYNEQFF. Full variable domain (rest looked up from reference TRBV7-9 and TRBJ2-1): DTGVSQNPRHKITKRGQNVTFRCDPISEHNRLYWYRQTLGQGPEFLTYFQNEAQLEKSRLLSDRFSAERPKGSFSTLEIQRTEQGDSAMYLCASSLPTSFSYNEQFFGPGTRLTVL.

The gene calls are TRBV28 and TRBJ2-3, with D perhaps TRBD2 (5 bases). V dropped 7 bases and J dropped 6 bases, with 8 bases sitting between them. The germline CDR1 and CDR2 sequences are MDHEN and SYDVKM. The CDR3 contains 11 residues. CDR3 coding DNA: TGTGCCAGCACCACGGGGGATACGCAGTATTTT. Residues: CASTTGDTQYF.

Turning to this clone: Germline is not matched at one junction end, which may reflect a read error. Additional DNA sequences in this sample encode the identical CDR3. The CDR3 bases are TGTGCCAGCAGTTACGGGCAGAACACTGAAGCCTTCTTT. Residues: CASSYGQNTEAFF. The V and J genes are TRBV6-5 and TRBJ1-1; D not certain. The CDR3 has 13 amino acids. CDR1 and CDR2 (germline): MNHEY, SVGAGI.

The V and J genes are TRBV6-6 and TRBJ2-1; no reliable D call. In germline, CDR1 is MNHNY, CDR2 SVGAGI (reference sequence). The CDR3 is 11 amino acids. V was trimmed by 6 bases and J by 4 bases, leaving 4 bases between them. The CDR3 here is CASRRYNEQFF. The CDR3 nucleotides are TGTGCCAGCAGGAGATACAATGAGCAGTTCTTC.

In its sample, this clone was seen once. The chain carries TRBV11-2 and TRBJ2-5, with D hard to call. Germline CDR1 is SGHAT and CDR2 is FQNNGV. This CDR3 comprises 14 residues. The V gene lost 6 bases and the J gene lost 1 base, with 12 bases spanning the gap. CDR3 DNA sequence: TGTGCCAGCAGACTTACCGCCACCCAAGAGACCCAGTACTTC. Translation: CASRLTATQETQYF. The full variable domain, with the rest looked up from reference TRBV11-2 and TRBJ2-5, is EAGVAQSPRYKIIEKRQSVAFWCNPISGHATLYWYQQILGQGPKLLIQFQNNGVVDDSQLPKDRFSAERLKGVDSTLKIQPAKLEDSAVYLCASRLTATQETQYFGPGTRLLVL.

The J gene is TRBJ1-5, the V gene TRBV5-6; tentatively, D is TRBD1 (6 bases). This CDR3 spans 16 amino acids. CDR1 SGHDT and CDR2 YYEEEE come from the germline V gene. Trimming took 5 bases from V and 5 from J, leaving 20 bases between them. In DNA form, the CDR3 reads TGTGCCAGCAGTTCCTATTCAACAGGGCCTTATCAGCCCCAGCATTTT. It is translated as CASSSYSTGPYQPQHF.

V and J are TRBV2 and TRBJ2-7, with TRBD2 identical over 9 bases. The CDR3 totals 15 residues. The J segment lost 2 bases and the V segment lost 2 bases, leaving 4 bases of the junction unmatched. Germline assignment: CDR1 SNHLY and CDR2 FYNNEI. The DNA for the CDR3 is TGTGCCAGCAGTGAATGGCGGGAGGGGGCCTACGAGCAGTACTTC. Residues: CASSEWREGAYEQYF.